Included here is one TCR beta chain sequence, with context. Per germline, CDR1 SGHTA and CDR2 FQGNSA. The CDR3 is 15 residues long. With 4 bases removed from V and 2 bases from J, the gap between germline ends came to 12 bases. TCR beta sequencing was performed on blood CD8+ and CD4+ T cells. Control patients had untreated stable or active relapsing-remitting multiple sclerosis by revised McDonald criteria. The CD8+ and CD4+ T cells were isolated magnetically using a negative isolation approach, whereas the TEMRA cells were enriched by FACS. Random hexamers were used to reverse transcribe roughly 0.45 to 1 ug of RNA. The TCR beta CDR3 was amplified by immunoSEQ multiplex PCR across 54 Vbeta, 13 Jbeta. TCRdb reprocessed the immunoSEQ multiplex PCR reads via MiXCR and lists one record per CDR3 protein. The sample holds a few hundred thousand distinct CDR3 sequences; just over 90% are singletons and the top ten take roughly 0.064%.

These data belong to a study of CD8 T cells in Susac syndrome. Sequencing was performed on CD4+ T cells from PBMCs. The V call is TRBV7-2, the J call TRBJ1-3; D remains unclear. The TCR comes from a human donor with multiple sclerosis. The CDR3 DNA reads as TGTGCCAGCAGCTCGGACCTCGGCACTGGAAACACCATATATTTT. Translation: CASSSDLGTGNTIYF.